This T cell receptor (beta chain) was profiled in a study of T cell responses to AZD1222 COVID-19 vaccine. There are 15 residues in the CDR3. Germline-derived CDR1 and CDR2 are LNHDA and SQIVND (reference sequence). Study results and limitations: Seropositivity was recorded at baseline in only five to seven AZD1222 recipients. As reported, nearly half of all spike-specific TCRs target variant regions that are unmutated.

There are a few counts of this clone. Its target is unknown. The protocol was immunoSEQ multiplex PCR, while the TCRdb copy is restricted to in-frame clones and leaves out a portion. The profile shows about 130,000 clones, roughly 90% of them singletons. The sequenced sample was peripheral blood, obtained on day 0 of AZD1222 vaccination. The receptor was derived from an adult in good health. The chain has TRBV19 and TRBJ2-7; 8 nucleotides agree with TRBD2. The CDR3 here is CGTSSLAGSSYEQYF. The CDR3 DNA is TGTGGAACTTCTTCCTTAGCGGGGAGCTCCTACGAGCAGTACTTC.